Reported below is one TCR beta chain. CDR3 length equals 15 residues. V shed 4 bases and J 2 bases; nucleotides not matched to a gene: 8. CDR1 is SGDLS, CDR2 YYNGEE, per germline. The source of the sample is a study of T cell changes during pregnancy in multiple sclerosis. Assay: immunoSEQ multiplex PCR; the TCRdb copy retains only in-frame clones and omits some. The sample records 60,000 to 75,000 clones, just under 95% being singletons. This receptor was taken from a female donor with multiple sclerosis, enrolled in a pregnancy study. J is TRBJ1-2 and V is TRBV9; TRBD1 matches 7 bases. The sample was peripheral blood, taken in the second trimester of pregnancy. In DNA form, the CDR3 reads TGTGCCAGCAGCCTGGGACAGTGGGCGAACTATGGCTACACCTTC. The encoded protein is CASSLGQWANYGYTF.